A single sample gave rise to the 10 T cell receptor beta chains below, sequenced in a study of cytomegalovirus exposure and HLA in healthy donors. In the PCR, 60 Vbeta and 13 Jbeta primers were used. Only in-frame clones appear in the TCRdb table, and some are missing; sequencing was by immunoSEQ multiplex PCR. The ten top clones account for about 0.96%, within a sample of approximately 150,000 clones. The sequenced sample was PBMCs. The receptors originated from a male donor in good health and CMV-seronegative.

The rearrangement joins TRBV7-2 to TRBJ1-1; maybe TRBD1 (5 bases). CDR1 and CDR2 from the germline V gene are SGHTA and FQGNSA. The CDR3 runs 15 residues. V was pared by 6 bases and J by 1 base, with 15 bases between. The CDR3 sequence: CASSSQGVGNTEAFF. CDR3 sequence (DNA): TGTGCCAGCAGTTCCCAGGGTGTAGGGAACACTGAAGCTTTCTTT.

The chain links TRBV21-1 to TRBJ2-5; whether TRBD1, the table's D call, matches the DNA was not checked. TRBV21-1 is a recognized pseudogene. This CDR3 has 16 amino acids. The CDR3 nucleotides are TGTGCCAGCAGCAAAAATCGACAGGGGTACCAAGAGACCCAGTACTTC. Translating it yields CASSKNRQGYQETQYF.

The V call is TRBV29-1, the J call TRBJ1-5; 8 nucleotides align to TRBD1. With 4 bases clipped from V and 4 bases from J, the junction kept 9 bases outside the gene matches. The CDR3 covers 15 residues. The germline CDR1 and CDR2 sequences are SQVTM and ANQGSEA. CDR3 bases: TGCAGCGTTGTCTTGGACAGGGCGGGAAATCAGCCCCAGCATTTT. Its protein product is CSVVLDRAGNQPQHF.

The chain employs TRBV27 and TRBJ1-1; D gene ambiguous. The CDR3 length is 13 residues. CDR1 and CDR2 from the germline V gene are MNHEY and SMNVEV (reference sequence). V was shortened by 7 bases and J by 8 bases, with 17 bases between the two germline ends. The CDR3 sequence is CASIPPLEGEAFF. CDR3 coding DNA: TGTGCCAGCATCCCCCCATTGGAGGGCGAAGCTTTCTTT.

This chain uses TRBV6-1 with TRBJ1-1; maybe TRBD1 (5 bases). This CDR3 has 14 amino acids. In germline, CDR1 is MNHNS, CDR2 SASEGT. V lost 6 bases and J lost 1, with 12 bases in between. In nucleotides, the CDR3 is TGTGCCAGCAGACAGGAATTTACGAACACTGAAGCTTTCTTT. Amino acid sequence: CASRQEFTNTEAFF.

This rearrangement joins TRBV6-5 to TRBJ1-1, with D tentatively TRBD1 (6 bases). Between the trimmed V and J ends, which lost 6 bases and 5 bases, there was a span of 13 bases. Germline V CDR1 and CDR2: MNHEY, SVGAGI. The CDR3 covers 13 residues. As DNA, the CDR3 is TGTGCCAGCAGGCGACAGGTACGGACTGAAGCTTTCTTT. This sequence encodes CASRRQVRTEAFF.

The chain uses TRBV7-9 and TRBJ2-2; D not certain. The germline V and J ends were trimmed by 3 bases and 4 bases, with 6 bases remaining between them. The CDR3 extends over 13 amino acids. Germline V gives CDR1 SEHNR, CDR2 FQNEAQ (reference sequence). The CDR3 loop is CASSFLATGELFF. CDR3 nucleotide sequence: TGTGCCAGCAGCTTCTTGGCCACCGGGGAGCTGTTTTTT.

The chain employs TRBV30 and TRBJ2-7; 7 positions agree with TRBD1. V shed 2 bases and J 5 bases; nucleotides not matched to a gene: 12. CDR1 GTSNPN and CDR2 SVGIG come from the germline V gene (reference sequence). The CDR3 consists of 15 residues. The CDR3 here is CAWSNFVQGKHEQYF. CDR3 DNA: TGTGCCTGGAGTAATTTTGTACAGGGGAAGCACGAGCAGTACTTC.

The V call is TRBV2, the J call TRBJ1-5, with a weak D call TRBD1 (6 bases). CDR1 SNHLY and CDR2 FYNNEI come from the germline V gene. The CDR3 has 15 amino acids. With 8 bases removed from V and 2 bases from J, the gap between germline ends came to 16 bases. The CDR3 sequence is CASGQFATGNQPQHF. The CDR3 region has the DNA TGTGCCAGCGGACAGTTCGCCACCGGCAATCAGCCCCAGCATTTT.

CDR3 loop: CASSAGTGTSEQYF. The CDR3 DNA is TGCGCCAGCAGCGCCGGGACAGGGACAAGTGAGCAGTACTTC. The chain employs TRBV5-1 and TRBJ2-7, with 9 bases fitting TRBD1. There are 14 residues in the CDR3. Germline trimming cut 4 bases from V and 7 bases from J; bases unmatched to any gene: 9. Germline values: CDR1 SGHRS, CDR2 YFSETQ.